This T cell receptor beta chain originates from a study of cytomegalovirus exposure and HLA in healthy donors. This clone was seen a handful of times. Antigen unknown. From germline, CDR1 is SNHLY and CDR2 FYNNEI. The CDR3 is 14 amino acids. Trimming took 4 bases from V and 2 from J, leaving 11 bases between them. Amplification used 60 Vbeta primers and 13 Jbeta primers. Assay used: immunoSEQ multiplex PCR; TCRdb lists only in-frame clones, some missing. The sample yields roughly 160,000 clones, roughly 70% seen once. Notes on the study in general: Later analysis suggested links between common viral pathogens and several top significant clusters. With later analysis, a missense DCLRE1C variant became linked to TCR beta V- and J-gene trimming. Indistinguishability led to the exclusion of some V segments, TRBV6-2 and TRBV6-3 included. Compared with the approximately 700-donor mean, an Asian-associated ancestry cluster reportedly had fewer N-insertions, according to a later analysis.

This sequence originates from a woman in her twenties or thirties in good health and CMV-seronegative. V gene TRBV2 combines with J gene TRBJ2-5; possibly TRBD2 for D (5 bases). The material sequenced was PBMCs. CDR3 nucleotide sequence: TGTGCCAGCAGTGTGTCACTAGTTCAAGAGACCCAGTACTTC. Translated: CASSVSLVQETQYF.